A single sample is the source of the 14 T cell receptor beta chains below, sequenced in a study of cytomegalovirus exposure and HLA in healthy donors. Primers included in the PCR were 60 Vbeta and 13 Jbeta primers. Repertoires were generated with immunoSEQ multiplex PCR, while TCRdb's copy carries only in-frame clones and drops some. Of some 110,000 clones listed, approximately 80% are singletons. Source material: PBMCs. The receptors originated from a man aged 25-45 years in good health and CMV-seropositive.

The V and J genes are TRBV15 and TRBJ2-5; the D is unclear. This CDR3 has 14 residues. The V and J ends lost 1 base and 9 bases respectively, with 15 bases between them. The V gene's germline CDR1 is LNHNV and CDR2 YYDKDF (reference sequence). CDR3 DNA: TGTGCCACCAGCAGAGTCGACCCCGGCGCGGCCCAGTACTTC. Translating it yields CATSRVDPGAAQYF.

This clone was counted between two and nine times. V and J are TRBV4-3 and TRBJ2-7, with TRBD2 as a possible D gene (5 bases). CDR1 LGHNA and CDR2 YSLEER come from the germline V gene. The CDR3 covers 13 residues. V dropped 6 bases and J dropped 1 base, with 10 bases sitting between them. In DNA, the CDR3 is TGCGCCAGCAGTCCCGGGGAGTCCTACGAGCAGTACTTC. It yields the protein CASSPGESYEQYF.

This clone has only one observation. In nucleotides, the CDR3 is TGTGCCAGCAGTTCGACCCAAACAGTAAAGACCCAGTACTTC. Amino acid sequence: CASSSTQTVKTQYF. This rearrangement joins TRBV6-5 to TRBJ2-5; no reliable D call. CDR3 length equals 14 residues. V was pared by 4 bases and J by 6 bases, with 15 bases between. Germline V gives CDR1 MNHEY, CDR2 SVGAGI.

The CDR3 spells CASSAQGSGYTF. CDR3 DNA sequence: TGTGCCAGCAGCGCCCAGGGTAGTGGCTACACCTTC. The V call is TRBV7-3, the J call TRBJ1-2; possible D gene TRBD1, 5 bases. CDR1 and CDR2 from the germline V gene are SGHTA and FQGTGA. The CDR3 runs to 12 residues. V shed 5 bases and J shed 7 bases, with 11 bases lying between them. Drawing the rest from reference TRBV7-3 and TRBJ1-2, the complete variable domain is GAGVSQTPSNKVTEKGKYVELRCDPISGHTALYWYRQSLGQGPEFLIYFQGTGAADDSGLPNDRFFAVRPEGSVSTLKIQRTERGDSAVYLCASSAQGSGYTFGSGTRLTVV.

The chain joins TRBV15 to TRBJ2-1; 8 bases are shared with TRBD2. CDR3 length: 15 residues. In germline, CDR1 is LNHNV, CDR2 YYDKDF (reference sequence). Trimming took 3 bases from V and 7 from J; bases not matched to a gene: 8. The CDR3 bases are TGTGCCACCAGCAGCGGGGCGGGAGGCCCGAATGAGCAGTTCTTC. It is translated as CATSSGAGGPNEQFF.

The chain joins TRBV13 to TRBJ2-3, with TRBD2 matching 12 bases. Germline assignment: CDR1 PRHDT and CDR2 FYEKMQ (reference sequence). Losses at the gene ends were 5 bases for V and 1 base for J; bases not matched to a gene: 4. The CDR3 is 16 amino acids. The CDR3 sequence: CASSLRLAGGTDTQYF. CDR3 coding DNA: TGTGCCAGCAGCCTTAGACTAGCGGGGGGCACAGATACGCAGTATTTT. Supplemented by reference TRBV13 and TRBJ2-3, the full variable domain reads AAGVIQSPRHLIKEKRETATLKCYPIPRHDTVYWYQQGPGQDPQFLISFYEKMQSDKGSIPDRFSAQQFSDYHSELNMSSLELGDSALYFCASSLRLAGGTDTQYFGPGTRLTVL.

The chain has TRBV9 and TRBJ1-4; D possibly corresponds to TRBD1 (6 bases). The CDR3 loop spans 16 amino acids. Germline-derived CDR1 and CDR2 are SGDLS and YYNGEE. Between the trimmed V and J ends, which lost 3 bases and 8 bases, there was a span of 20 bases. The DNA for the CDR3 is TGTGCCAGCAGCGGGTTGGGGGCAGGTTCGCAGGAAAAACTGTTTTTT. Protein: CASSGLGAGSQEKLFF.

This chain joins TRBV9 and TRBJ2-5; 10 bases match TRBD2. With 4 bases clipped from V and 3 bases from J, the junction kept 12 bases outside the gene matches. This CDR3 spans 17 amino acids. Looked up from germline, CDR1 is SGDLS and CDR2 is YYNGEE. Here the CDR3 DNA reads TGTGCCAGCAGCCCGGGGGGACTAGCGTCGATCGAAGAGACCCAGTACTTC. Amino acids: CASSPGGLASIEETQYF. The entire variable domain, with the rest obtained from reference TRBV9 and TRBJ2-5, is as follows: DSGVTQTPKHLITATGQRVTLRCSPRSGDLSVYWYQQSLDQGLQFLIQYYNGEERAKGNILERFSAQQFPDLHSELNLSSLELGDSALYFCASSPGGLASIEETQYFGPGTRLLVL.

Here the CDR3 reads CASSLDQQGDYTDTQYF. The CDR3 DNA is TGTGCCAGCAGCTTAGATCAACAGGGTGATTACACAGATACGCAGTATTTT. The V gene is TRBV11-2, the J gene TRBJ2-3; D might be TRBD1 (6 bases). CDR3 length: 17 residues. In germline, CDR1 is SGHAT, CDR2 FQNNGV. The V gene lost 0 bases and the J gene lost 2 bases, with 15 bases spanning the gap.

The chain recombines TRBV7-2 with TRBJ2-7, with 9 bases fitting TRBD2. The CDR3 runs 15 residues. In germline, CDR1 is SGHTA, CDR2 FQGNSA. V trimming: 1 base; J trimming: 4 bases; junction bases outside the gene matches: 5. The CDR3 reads CASSLVRRGGYEQYF. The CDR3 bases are TGTGCCAGCAGCTTAGTTAGGCGGGGGGGGTACGAGCAGTACTTC.

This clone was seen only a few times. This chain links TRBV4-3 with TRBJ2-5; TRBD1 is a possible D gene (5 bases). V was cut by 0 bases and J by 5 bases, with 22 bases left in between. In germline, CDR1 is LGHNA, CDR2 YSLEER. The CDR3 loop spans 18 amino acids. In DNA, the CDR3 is TGCGCCAGCAGCCAAGATCTGGGGCAGGCCTTCCTCCCGGAGACCCAGTACTTC. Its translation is CASSQDLGQAFLPETQYF.

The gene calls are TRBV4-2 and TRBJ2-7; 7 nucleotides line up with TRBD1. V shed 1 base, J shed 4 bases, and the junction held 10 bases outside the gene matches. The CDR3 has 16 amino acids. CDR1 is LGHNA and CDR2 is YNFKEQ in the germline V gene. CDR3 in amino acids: CASSQVGQAATYEQYF. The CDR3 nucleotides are TGTGCCAGCAGCCAAGTAGGACAGGCCGCGACTTACGAGCAGTACTTC.

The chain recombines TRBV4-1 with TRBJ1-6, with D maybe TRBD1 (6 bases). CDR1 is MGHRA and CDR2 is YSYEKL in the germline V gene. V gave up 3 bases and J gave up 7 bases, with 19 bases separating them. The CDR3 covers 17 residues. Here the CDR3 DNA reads TGCGCCAGCAGCCAGCTACAGGGTTCTTCTCCCAATTCACCCCTCCACTTT. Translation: CASSQLQGSSPNSPLHF.

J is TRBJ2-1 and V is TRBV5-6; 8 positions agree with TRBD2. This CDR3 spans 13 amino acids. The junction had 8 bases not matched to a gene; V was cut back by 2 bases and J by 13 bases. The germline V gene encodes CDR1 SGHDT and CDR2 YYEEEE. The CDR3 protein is CASSLAGGRFQFF. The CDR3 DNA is TGTGCCAGCAGCTTAGCCGGCGGGAGGTTCCAGTTCTTC. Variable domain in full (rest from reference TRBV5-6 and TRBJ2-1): DAGVTQSPTHLIKTRGQQVTLRCSPKSGHDTVSWYQQALGQGPQFIFQYYEEEERQRGNFPDRFSGHQFPNYSSELNVNALLLGDSALYLCASSLAGGRFQFFGPGTRLTVL.